A single sample is the source of the 26 T cell receptor beta chains below, sequenced in a study of lymphopenia after photon versus proton radiotherapy. Sequenced by immunoSEQ multiplex PCR; TCRdb stores in-frame clones only, minus some. This sample carries some 170,000 clones, 88% of them seen once, and the ten largest clones take roughly 4.7%. The sample was peripheral blood, taken from a patient treated with photon-based radiotherapy. These receptors came from a man in his fifties or sixties with gastric cancer.

This clone was detected once. This rearrangement joins TRBV4-3 to TRBJ2-7; D perhaps matches TRBD2 (5 bases). CDR3 length: 15 residues. From germline, CDR1 is LGHNA and CDR2 YSLEER. Trimming removed 1 base from V and 2 bases from J, with 12 bases in between. CDR3 DNA sequence: TGCGCCAGCAGCCAAGGAACCGGGATCCCCTACGAGCAGTACTTC. Its protein product is CASSQGTGIPYEQYF.

The gene calls are TRBV28 and TRBJ1-2; D not certain. Germline assignment: CDR1 MDHEN and CDR2 SYDVKM. There are 11 residues in the CDR3. V was clipped by 2 bases and J by 6 bases, with 4 bases between them. CDR3: CASSLGHGYTF. The CDR3 DNA reads as TGTGCCAGCAGTTTAGGGCATGGCTACACCTTC.

The chain recombines TRBV11-2 with TRBJ1-5; no clear D. CDR1 and CDR2 (germline): SGHAT, FQNNGV. The V end was cut by 2 bases, the J end by 3 bases, with 17 bases between. This CDR3 is built from 17 residues. For the CDR3, the DNA is TGTGCCAGCAGCTTAAGTTGGGAGATCTCCTACAATCAGCCCCAGCATTTT. This sequence encodes CASSLSWEISYNQPQHF.

V gene TRBV7-2 combines with J gene TRBJ1-4, with 8 positions matching TRBD1. The CDR3 contains 14 residues. Germline V lookup: CDR1 SGHTA, CDR2 FQGNSA. Trimming removed 5 bases from V and 7 bases from J; junction bases left unmatched: 6. The CDR3 region has the DNA TGTGCCAGCAGCCCTGACAGGGGAGGTGAAAAACTGTTTTTT. It is translated as CASSPDRGGEKLFF.

The chain recombines TRBV28 with TRBJ1-1, with 7 bases matching TRBD1. CDR1 is MDHEN and CDR2 is SYDVKM in the germline V gene. The CDR3 extends over 13 amino acids. J lost 4 bases, V lost 4 bases, and 3 bases had no gene match. The CDR3 DNA sequence: TGTGCCAGCAGTTCTGACAGGGTCACTGAAGCTTTCTTT. Translating gives CASSSDRVTEAFF.

The rearrangement joins TRBV27 to TRBJ2-5, with 7 positions matching TRBD1. V dropped 3 bases and J dropped 4; count of bases not matched to a gene: 5. CDR1 is MNHEY and CDR2 is SMNVEV in the germline V gene (reference sequence). The CDR3 runs 14 residues. CDR3 nucleotide sequence: TGTGCCAGCAGTTTTTCCGGGACAGCAGAGACCCAGTACTTC. It codes for CASSFSGTAETQYF.

The chain is built from TRBV10-3 and TRBJ2-2; the D gene is possibly TRBD1 (6 bases). Trimming removed 6 bases at V and 2 bases at J, with 13 bases between. The CDR3 is made up of 15 amino acids. Germline V gene lookup returns CDR1 ENHRY and CDR2 SYGVKD. CDR3 sequence reads: CAISRDNANTGELFF. DNA of the CDR3: TGTGCCATCAGCCGGGACAATGCTAACACCGGGGAGCTGTTTTTT.

The rearrangement joins TRBV12-5 to TRBJ1-2; D gene ambiguous. This CDR3 comprises 12 residues. The V gene's germline CDR1 is LGHNT and CDR2 FRNRAP. Trimming pared 1 base from V and 8 bases from J, leaving 8 bases between. This chain's CDR3 is CASGLGIGGYTF. CDR3 sequence (DNA): TGTGCTAGTGGTTTGGGGATCGGGGGCTACACCTTC.

This chain links TRBV28 with TRBJ2-4, with 10 bases aligning to TRBD2. The length of the CDR3 is 17 residues. V was clipped by 5 bases and J by 2 bases; unmatched bases: 9. The germline V gene has CDR1 MDHEN and CDR2 SYDVKM. The CDR3 bases are TGTGCCAGCAGTGAGAAAAAACTAGCGGGAACCAAAAACATTCAGTACTTC. It encodes CASSEKKLAGTKNIQYF.

This clone came up once. The V gene is TRBV27, the J gene TRBJ1-1; D unclear. The CDR3 loop spans 14 amino acids. Germline V lookup: CDR1 MNHEY, CDR2 SMNVEV (reference sequence). The V and J ends lost 5 bases and 3 bases respectively, with 13 bases between them. The chain's CDR3 is CASSGGKGYTEAFF. The CDR3 bases are TGTGCCAGCAGTGGTGGGAAGGGTTACACTGAAGCTTTCTTT.

The chain is built from TRBV4-1 and TRBJ2-2, with D unclear. V lost 3 bases, J lost 7 bases, and 6 bases lay in between. The CDR3 is 12 amino acids. Germline V gene sequence: CDR1 MGHRA, CDR2 YSYEKL. The CDR3 sequence is CASSHLFGELFF. The CDR3 DNA sequence: TGCGCCAGCAGCCACCTGTTCGGGGAGCTGTTTTTT.

The chain employs TRBV28 and TRBJ2-1; the D gene is possibly TRBD1 (6 bases). There are 16 residues in the CDR3. Germline V gene lookup returns CDR1 MDHEN and CDR2 SYDVKM. The V and J ends lost 4 bases and 6 bases respectively, with 19 bases between them. This CDR3 is CASSSSSLLTGNEQFF. In DNA, the CDR3 is TGTGCCAGCAGTTCTAGTTCCCTTTTGACAGGCAATGAGCAGTTCTTC. The full variable domain, rest sourced from reference TRBV28 and TRBJ2-1, is DVKVTQSSRYLVKRTGEKVFLECVQDMDHENMFWYRQDPGLGLRLIYFSYDVKMKEKGDIPEGYSVSREKKERFSLILESASTNQTSMYLCASSSSSLLTGNEQFFGPGTRLTVL.

The genes are TRBV27 and TRBJ1-4; a possible D gene is TRBD1 (6 bases). This CDR3 has 18 amino acids. CDR1 is MNHEY and CDR2 is SMNVEV in the germline V gene (reference sequence). V was clipped by 5 bases and J by 2 bases, with 21 bases between them. DNA of the CDR3: TGTGCCAGCAGTCATTGGAGGGGGGTAGGGATTACTAATGAAAAACTGTTTTTT. Protein product: CASSHWRGVGITNEKLFF.

This clone was seen only once. This chain links TRBV27 with TRBJ2-7; the match to TRBD2 covers 13 bases. Germline V lookup: CDR1 MNHEY, CDR2 SMNVEV (reference sequence). The CDR3 runs 16 residues. With 5 bases clipped from V and 3 bases from J, the junction kept 7 bases outside the gene matches. CDR3 residues: CASSPRLAGGYYEQYF. CDR3 coding DNA: TGTGCCAGCAGTCCGAGACTAGCGGGAGGTTACTACGAGCAGTACTTC.

The chain carries TRBV6-5 and TRBJ2-1; D might be TRBD1 (6 bases). Per germline, CDR1 MNHEY and CDR2 SVGAGI. The CDR3 sequence is 15 residues long. V was clipped by 6 bases and J by 8 bases, with 20 bases between them. CDR3 region: CASSRRQVKTDEQFF. As DNA, the CDR3 is TGTGCCAGCAGCCGCAGACAGGTAAAGACGGATGAGCAGTTCTTC.

The V and J genes are TRBV4-1 and TRBJ2-1, with 10 nucleotides matching TRBD2. The CDR3 has 16 residues. Per germline, CDR1 MGHRA and CDR2 YSYEKL. Trimming took 0 bases from V and 7 from J; bases not matched to a gene: 6. The CDR3 loop reads CASSQEGLARGNEQFF. CDR3 nucleotides: TGCGCCAGCAGCCAAGAGGGACTAGCGAGGGGGAATGAGCAGTTCTTC.

The chain combines TRBV6-6 with TRBJ2-1, with D perhaps TRBD1 (6 bases). V was pared by 5 bases and J by 8 bases, with 16 bases between. Germline V lookup: CDR1 MNHNY, CDR2 SVGAGI (reference sequence). There are 14 residues in the CDR3. The CDR3 bases are TGTGCCAGCAGTGGGGCAGGGGTATCGGATGAGCAGTTCTTC. Its translation: CASSGAGVSDEQFF.

The V and J genes are TRBV18 and TRBJ2-7, with 8 bases identical to TRBD2. Germline values: CDR1 KGHSH, CDR2 LQKENI. V shed 4 bases and J 3 bases; nucleotides not matched to a gene: 8. CDR3 length: 15 residues. In nucleotides, the CDR3 is TGTGCCAGCTCACTACGAAGCGGGAGTGGCTACGAGCAGTACTTC. Amino acids: CASSLRSGSGYEQYF.

The V gene is TRBV19, the J gene TRBJ2-1, with a tentative D call TRBD2 (5 bases). The ends were cut back, 1 base at V and 9 bases at J, with 10 bases in the middle. Germline CDR1 and CDR2: LNHDA and SQIVND (reference sequence). The CDR3 sequence is 13 residues long. Here the CDR3 reads CASSIVTGSEQFF. The CDR3 DNA is TGTGCCAGTAGTATAGTAACGGGAAGTGAGCAGTTCTTC.

J is TRBJ1-2 and V is TRBV5-4, with 9 bases aligning to TRBD1. CDR1 and CDR2 from the germline V gene are SGHNT and YYREEE (reference sequence). This CDR3 region has 15 residues. The J segment lost 4 bases and the V segment lost 1 base, leaving 5 bases of the junction unmatched. For the CDR3, the DNA is TGTGCCAGCAGCTTGAGAACAGGGGGCGGCTATGGCTACACCTTC. It specifies CASSLRTGGGYGYTF.

The CDR3 sequence: CASSLFRETQYF. The CDR3 nucleotides are TGCGCCAGCAGCTTATTTCGAGAGACCCAGTACTTC. This rearrangement joins TRBV5-1 to TRBJ2-5; D is ambiguous. The V and J ends lost 2 bases and 4 bases respectively, with 6 bases between them. This CDR3 is built from 12 residues. Germline V gives CDR1 SGHRS, CDR2 YFSETQ. The variable domain in full, with the rest retrieved from reference TRBV5-1 and TRBJ2-5, is KAGVTQTPRYLIKTRGQQVTLSCSPISGHRSVSWYQQTPGQGLQFLFEYFSETQRNKGNFPGRFSGRQFSNSRSEMNVSTLELGDSALYLCASSLFRETQYFGPGTRLLVL.

This chain connects TRBV7-6 to TRBJ2-2; a weak D match, TRBD2 (5 bases). CDR3 length: 15 residues. The germline CDR1 and CDR2 sequences are SGHVS and FNYEAQ. V lost 4 bases and J lost 3, with 12 bases in between. CDR3 amino acids: CASSSYGVDTGELFF. DNA for the CDR3: TGTGCCAGCAGCTCCTACGGGGTAGACACCGGGGAGCTGTTTTTT.

The V call is TRBV7-8, the J call TRBJ1-5, with a tentative D call TRBD1 (5 bases). V shed 5 bases and J shed 4 bases, with 15 bases lying between them. CDR3 size: 15 residues. Per germline, CDR1 SGHVS and CDR2 FQNEAQ. This CDR3 reads CASSPGLGGNQPQHF. DNA of the CDR3: TGTGCCAGCAGCCCGGGACTTGGGGGAAATCAGCCCCAGCATTTT.

CDR3 amino acids: CASTSGLNLKAFF. The CDR3 DNA follows: TGTGCCAGCACCAGTGGACTTAACCTGAAAGCTTTCTTT. The chain employs TRBV6-5 and TRBJ1-1; D call uncertain. V dropped 7 bases and J dropped 9 bases, with 18 bases sitting between them. The CDR3 is 13 amino acids. CDR1 and CDR2 from the germline V gene are MNHEY and SVGAGI.

The V call is TRBV19, the J call TRBJ2-1, with a possible D match to TRBD1 (6 bases). Germline-derived CDR1 and CDR2 are LNHDA and SQIVND (reference sequence). The CDR3 length is 15 residues. Trimming shortened V by 1 base and J by 7 bases, and 14 bases separated the two germline ends. CDR3 nucleotide sequence: TGTGCCAGTAGTATAGGGGAGAGGGGGAAGAATGAGCAGTTCTTC. Protein: CASSIGERGKNEQFF.

The V call is TRBV13, the J call TRBJ2-2; 12 bases are shared with TRBD2. V shed 5 bases and J 0 bases; nucleotides not matched to a gene: 13. CDR3 length: 20 residues. CDR1 is PRHDT, CDR2 FYEKMQ, per germline (reference sequence). The CDR3 reads CASSPGTSGWSSANTGELFF. As DNA, the CDR3 is TGTGCCAGCAGCCCTGGGACTAGCGGGTGGAGTTCAGCGAACACCGGGGAGCTGTTTTTT.